One T cell receptor beta chain is described in this entry. This specimen comes from a study of Ad26.COV2.S vaccination and SARS-CoV-2 variants. Treatment reported: over 15 received Ad26.COV2.S at low or high dose, single or two shots; roughly 5 received placebo; per-sample allocation not given. Material that was analyzed had been drawn on day 63 after the first vaccine or placebo injection. Only in-frame clones appear in the TCRdb table, and some are missing; sequencing was by immunoSEQ multiplex PCR. Altogether around 450,000 clones are present, around 91% being singletons, with the ten largest covering less than 4.5%. The origin of this receptor is a person between 18 and 65 years old who received the Ad26.COV2.S COVID-19 vaccine or a placebo. Sequencing was performed on peripheral blood, taken in a trial of Ad26.COV2.S vaccine versus placebo.

CDR3 amino acids: CSASQGKETQYF. The CDR3, as DNA: TGCAGTGCTAGTCAGGGAAAAGAGACCCAGTACTTC. The chain has TRBV20-1 and TRBJ2-5; D may be TRBD1 (5 bases). Germline-derived CDR1 and CDR2 are DFQATT and SNEGSKA (reference sequence). CDR3 length equals 12 residues. Trimming took off 3 bases at V and 3 bases at J, with 8 bases between the two ends.